One and the same sample provided the 11 T cell receptor beta chains below, sequenced in a study of cytomegalovirus exposure and HLA in healthy donors. Some clones are missing from TCRdb's copy, which holds only in-frame ones; the method was immunoSEQ multiplex PCR. The data hold some 120,000 clones, with roughly nine tenths observed a single time. The sequencing input was PBMCs. These TCRs come from a woman under 30 in good health and CMV-seronegative.

The gene calls are TRBV18 and TRBJ2-7, with no clear D. Looked up from germline, CDR1 is KGHSH and CDR2 is LQKENI. V was pared by 3 bases and J by 2 bases, with 11 bases between. This CDR3 is 14 amino acids long. This CDR3 reads CASSPPKPAYEQYF. CDR3 coding DNA: TGTGCCAGCTCACCGCCGAAGCCCGCCTACGAGCAGTACTTC.

The rearrangement joins TRBV2 to TRBJ2-3, with 10 bases that match TRBD2. V was pared by 5 bases and J by 4 bases, with 6 bases of the junction left unmatched. Germline V gene data show CDR1 as SNHLY and CDR2 as FYNNEI. This CDR3 is built from 15 residues. The CDR3 sequence: CASSWLAGASDTQYF. The CDR3 region has the DNA TGTGCCAGCAGTTGGCTAGCGGGGGCCTCAGATACGCAGTATTTT.

The rearrangement joins TRBV7-2 to TRBJ2-2; TRBD2 aligns across 9 bases. Germline V gives CDR1 SGHTA, CDR2 FQGNSA. Trimming removed 4 bases from V and 9 bases from J; junction bases left unmatched: 21. This CDR3 is built from 19 residues. The CDR3, as DNA: TGTGCCAGCAGCTCCAGGGCCAAGCGGGAGGTTCGTTTCTCATGGGAGCTGTTTTTT. Amino acid sequence: CASSSRAKREVRFSWELFF.

The rearrangement uses TRBV7-2 and TRBJ2-1, with a possible D match to TRBD1 (6 bases). CDR1 and CDR2 from the germline V gene are SGHTA and FQGNSA. With 1 base removed from V and 7 bases from J, the gap between germline ends came to 14 bases. The CDR3 covers 15 residues. This chain's CDR3 is CASSLGGGGWNEQFF. The CDR3 nucleotides are TGTGCCAGCAGCTTAGGAGGGGGTGGTTGGAATGAGCAGTTCTTC.

This chain joins TRBV7-9 and TRBJ1-4; no firm D call. Germline-derived CDR1 and CDR2 are SEHNR and FQNEAQ (reference sequence). The CDR3 spans 12 residues. Trimming stripped 5 bases from V and 13 bases from J, with 14 bases between. The CDR3 coding sequence is TGTGCCAGCAGCATCTCGGGATCGGGACTGTTTTTT. Its protein product is CASSISGSGLFF. Full variable domain (outside the CDR3, taken from reference TRBV7-9 and TRBJ1-4): DTGVSQNPRHKITKRGQNVTFRCDPISEHNRLYWYRQTLGQGPEFLTYFQNEAQLEKSRLLSDRFSAERPKGSFSTLEIQRTEQGDSAMYLCASSISGSGLFFGSGTQLSVL.

V is TRBV6-5 and J is TRBJ2-1; a possible D gene is TRBD2 (5 bases). The CDR3 totals 15 residues. Germline V gene data show CDR1 as MNHEY and CDR2 as SVGAGI. Trimming shortened V by 4 bases and J by 2 bases, and 12 bases separated the two germline ends. The CDR3 DNA is TGTGCCAGCAGTTCCCCAAGGGAGACCTACAATGAGCAGTTCTTC. This sequence encodes CASSSPRETYNEQFF.

The chain has TRBV4-2 and TRBJ2-7; 10 positions match TRBD1. Trimming at V came to 0 bases and at J to 5 bases, leaving 10 bases not matched to a gene. The length of the CDR3 is 17 residues. Germline V lookup: CDR1 LGHNA, CDR2 YNFKEQ. The CDR3 region is CASSQEVPRDRGNEQYF. CDR3 nucleotides: TGTGCCAGCAGCCAAGAGGTCCCGCGGGACAGGGGCAACGAGCAGTACTTC.

The chain links TRBV11-3 to TRBJ2-3; 7 bases agree with TRBD1. CDR1 is SGHNT, CDR2 YENEEA, per germline. The CDR3 totals 17 residues. Trimming at V came to 1 base and at J to 2 bases, leaving 9 bases not matched to a gene. CDR3 protein: CASSLGYRDSYTDTQYF. The CDR3 DNA reads TGTGCCAGCAGCTTAGGGTACCGGGACAGCTACACAGATACGCAGTATTTT.

V usage is TRBV19 and J usage is TRBJ1-1; D is ambiguous. V lost 5 bases and J 7 bases, leaving 17 bases between the germline ends. This CDR3 region has 14 residues. The germline V gene encodes CDR1 LNHDA and CDR2 SQIVND (reference sequence). This chain's CDR3 is CASSARSLRGEAFF. CDR3 coding DNA: TGTGCCAGTAGTGCCCGAAGTTTACGGGGTGAAGCTTTCTTT. Variable domain in full (rest from reference TRBV19 and TRBJ1-1): DGGITQSPKYLFRKEGQNVTLSCEQNLNHDAMYWYRQDPGQGLRLIYYSQIVNDFQKGDIAEGYSVSREKKESFPLTVTSAQKNPTAFYLCASSARSLRGEAFFGQGTRLTVV.

With regard to this clone: In the same sample, other DNA sequences code for this CDR3. The gene calls are TRBV6-5 and TRBJ1-4; the match to TRBD1 covers 8 bases. Germline lookup yields CDR1 MNHEY and CDR2 SVGAGI. The CDR3 has 13 amino acids. J gave up 3 bases and V 6 bases, and 0 bases lay outside the gene matches. CDR3 sequence: CASRQGANEKLFF. The CDR3 nucleotides read TGTGCCAGCAGACAGGGGGCTAATGAAAAACTGTTTTTT.

V is TRBV7-6 and J is TRBJ2-7; D is possibly TRBD2 (6 bases). Germline CDR1 SGHVS, CDR2 FNYEAQ. The germline V and J ends were trimmed by 0 bases and 4 bases, with 13 bases remaining between them. The CDR3 totals 15 residues. CDR3 DNA sequence: TGTGCCAGCAGCTTAGCGCACGGGGAGGTATACGAGCAGTACGTC. The encoded protein is CASSLAHGEVYEQYV.